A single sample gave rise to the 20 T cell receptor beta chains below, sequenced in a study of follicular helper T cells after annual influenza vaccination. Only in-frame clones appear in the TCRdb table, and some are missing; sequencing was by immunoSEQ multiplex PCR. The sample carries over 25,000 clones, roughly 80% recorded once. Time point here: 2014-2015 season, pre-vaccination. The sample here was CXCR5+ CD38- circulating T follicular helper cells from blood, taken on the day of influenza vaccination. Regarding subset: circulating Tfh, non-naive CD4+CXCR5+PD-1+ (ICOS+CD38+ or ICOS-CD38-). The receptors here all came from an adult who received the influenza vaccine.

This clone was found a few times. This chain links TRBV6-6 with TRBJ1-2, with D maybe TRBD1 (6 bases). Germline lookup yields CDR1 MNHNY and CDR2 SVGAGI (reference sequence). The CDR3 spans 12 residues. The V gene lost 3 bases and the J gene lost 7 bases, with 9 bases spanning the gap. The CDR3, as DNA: TGTGCCAGCAGTTATGGACAGAGTGGCTACACCTTC. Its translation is CASSYGQSGYTF.

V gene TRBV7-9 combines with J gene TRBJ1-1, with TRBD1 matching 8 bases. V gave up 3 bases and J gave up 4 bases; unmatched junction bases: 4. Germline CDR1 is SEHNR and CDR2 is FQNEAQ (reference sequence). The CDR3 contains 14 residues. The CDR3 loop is CASSFTGGSTEAFF. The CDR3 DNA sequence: TGTGCCAGCAGCTTTACAGGGGGAAGCACTGAAGCTTTCTTT.

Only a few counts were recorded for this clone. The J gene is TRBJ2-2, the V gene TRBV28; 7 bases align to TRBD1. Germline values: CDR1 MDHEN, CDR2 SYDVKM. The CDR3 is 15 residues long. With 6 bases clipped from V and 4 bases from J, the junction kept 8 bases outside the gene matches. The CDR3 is CASRTQGSLTGELFF. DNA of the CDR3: TGTGCCAGCAGAACACAGGGGTCCCTCACCGGGGAGCTGTTTTTT.

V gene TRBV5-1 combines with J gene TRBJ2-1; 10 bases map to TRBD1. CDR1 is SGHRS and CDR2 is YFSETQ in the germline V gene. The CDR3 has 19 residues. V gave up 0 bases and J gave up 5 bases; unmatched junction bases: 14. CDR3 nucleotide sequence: TGCGCCAGCAGCTTGGCCGGTCAGGGCCGACAGGGGGCGGACAATGAGCAGTTCTTC. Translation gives CASSLAGQGRQGADNEQFF. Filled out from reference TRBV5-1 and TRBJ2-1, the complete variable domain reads KAGVTQTPRYLIKTRGQQVTLSCSPISGHRSVSWYQQTPGQGLQFLFEYFSETQRNKGNFPGRFSGRQFSNSRSEMNVSTLELGDSALYLCASSLAGQGRQGADNEQFFGPGTRLTVL.

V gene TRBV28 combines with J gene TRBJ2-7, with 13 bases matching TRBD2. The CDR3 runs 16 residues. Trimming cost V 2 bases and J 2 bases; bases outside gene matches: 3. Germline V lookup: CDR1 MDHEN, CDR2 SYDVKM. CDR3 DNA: TGTGCCAGCAGTTTAGGGACTAGCGGGGCCACCTACGAGCAGTACTTC. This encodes CASSLGTSGATYEQYF.

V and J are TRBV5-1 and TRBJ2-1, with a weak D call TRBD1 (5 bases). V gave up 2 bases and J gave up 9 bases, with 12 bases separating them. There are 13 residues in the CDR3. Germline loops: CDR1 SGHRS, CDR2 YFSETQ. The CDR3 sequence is CASSFRQGSEQFF. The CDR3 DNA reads TGCGCCAGCAGCTTCCGCCAGGGCAGTGAGCAGTTCTTC.

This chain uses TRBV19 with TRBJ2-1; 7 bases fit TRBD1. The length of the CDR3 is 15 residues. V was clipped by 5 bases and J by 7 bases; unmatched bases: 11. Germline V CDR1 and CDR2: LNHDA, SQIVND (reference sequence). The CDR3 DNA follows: TGTGCCAGTAGTTCTCCGGGACAGATAGTGAATGAGCAGTTCTTC. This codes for CASSSPGQIVNEQFF.

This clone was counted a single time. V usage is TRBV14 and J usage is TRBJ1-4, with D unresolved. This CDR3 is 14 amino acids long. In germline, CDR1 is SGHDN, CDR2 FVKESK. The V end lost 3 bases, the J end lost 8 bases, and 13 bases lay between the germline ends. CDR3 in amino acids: CASSQSLLPEKLFF. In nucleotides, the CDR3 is TGTGCCAGCAGCCAGAGCTTGCTCCCGGAAAAACTGTTTTTT.

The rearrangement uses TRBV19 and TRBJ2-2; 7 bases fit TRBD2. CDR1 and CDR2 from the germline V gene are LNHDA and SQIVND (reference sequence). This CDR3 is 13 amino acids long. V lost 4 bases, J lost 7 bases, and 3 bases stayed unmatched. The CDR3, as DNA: TGTGCCAGTAGTACCGGGGGGAACGGGGAGCTGTTTTTT. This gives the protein CASSTGGNGELFF.

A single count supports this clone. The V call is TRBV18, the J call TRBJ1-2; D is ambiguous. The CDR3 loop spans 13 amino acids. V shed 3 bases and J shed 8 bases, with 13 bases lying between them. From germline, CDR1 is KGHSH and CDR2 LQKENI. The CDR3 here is CASSPGQHWGYTF. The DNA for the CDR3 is TGTGCCAGCTCACCGGGCCAACACTGGGGCTACACCTTC.

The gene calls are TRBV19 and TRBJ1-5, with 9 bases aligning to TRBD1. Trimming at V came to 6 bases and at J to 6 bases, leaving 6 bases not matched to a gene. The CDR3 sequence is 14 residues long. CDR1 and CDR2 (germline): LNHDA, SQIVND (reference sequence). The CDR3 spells CASSTGGGSQPQHF. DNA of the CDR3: TGTGCCAGTAGCACAGGGGGCGGGAGTCAGCCCCAGCATTTT.

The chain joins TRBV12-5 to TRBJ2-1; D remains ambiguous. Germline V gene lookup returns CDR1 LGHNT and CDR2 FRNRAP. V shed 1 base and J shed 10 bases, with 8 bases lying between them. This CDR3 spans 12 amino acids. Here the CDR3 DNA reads TGTGCTAGTGGTTTGGGACTGAGGGAGCAGTTCTTC. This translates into CASGLGLREQFF.

The DNA of the CDR3 is TGTGCCACCAGCAGAGATCGACAATCACCCCTCCACTTT. It specifies CATSRDRQSPLHF. This chain connects TRBV15 to TRBJ1-6, with unresolved D. The CDR3 consists of 13 residues. Per germline, CDR1 LNHNV and CDR2 YYDKDF (reference sequence). The V gene lost 0 bases and the J gene lost 10 bases, with 7 bases spanning the gap.

The CDR3 DNA follows: TGCGCCAGCAGCTTAAGGCCCCTACAGGGGAGCACAGATACGCAGTATTTT. It yields the protein CASSLRPLQGSTDTQYF. The gene calls are TRBV5-1 and TRBJ2-3, with 7 bases lining up with TRBD1. CDR3 length: 17 residues. Trimming took 2 bases from V and 0 from J; bases not matched to a gene: 9. Germline CDR1 SGHRS, CDR2 YFSETQ. Using reference TRBV5-1 and TRBJ2-3 for the parts outside the CDR3, the full variable domain is KAGVTQTPRYLIKTRGQQVTLSCSPISGHRSVSWYQQTPGQGLQFLFEYFSETQRNKGNFPGRFSGRQFSNSRSEMNVSTLELGDSALYLCASSLRPLQGSTDTQYFGPGTRLTVL.

The CDR3 nucleotides are TGTGCCAGCAGGGACAGGGGGCTGACAGATACGCAGTATTTT. Encoded protein: CASRDRGLTDTQYF. The chain employs TRBV7-2 and TRBJ2-3; 11 nucleotides agree with TRBD1. The CDR3 is 14 residues long. Germline V gene lookup returns CDR1 SGHTA and CDR2 FQGNSA. J gave up 3 bases and V 6 bases, and 2 bases lay outside the gene matches.

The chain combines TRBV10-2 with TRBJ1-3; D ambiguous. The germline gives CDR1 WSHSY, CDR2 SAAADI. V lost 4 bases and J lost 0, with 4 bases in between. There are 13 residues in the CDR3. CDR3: CASSASSGNTIYF. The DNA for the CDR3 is TGCGCCAGCAGTGCCTCCTCTGGAAACACCATATATTTT.

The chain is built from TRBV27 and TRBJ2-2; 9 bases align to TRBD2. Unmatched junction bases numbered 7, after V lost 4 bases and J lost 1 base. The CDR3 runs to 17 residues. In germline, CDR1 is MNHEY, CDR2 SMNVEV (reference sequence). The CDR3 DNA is TGTGCCAGCAGTTCCCTACGAGCGGGAGGGAACACCGGGGAGCTGTTTTTT. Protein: CASSSLRAGGNTGELFF.

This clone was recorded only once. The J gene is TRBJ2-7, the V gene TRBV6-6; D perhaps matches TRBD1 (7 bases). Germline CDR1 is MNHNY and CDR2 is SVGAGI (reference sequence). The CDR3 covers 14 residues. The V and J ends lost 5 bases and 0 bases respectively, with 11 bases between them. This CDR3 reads CASSLQGGSYEQYF. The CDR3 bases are TGTGCCAGCAGTCTCCAGGGGGGCTCCTACGAGCAGTACTTC.

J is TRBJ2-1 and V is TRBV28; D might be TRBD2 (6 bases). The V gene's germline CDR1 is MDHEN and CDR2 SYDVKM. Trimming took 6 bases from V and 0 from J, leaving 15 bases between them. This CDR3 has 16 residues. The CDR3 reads CASRSRALASYNEQFF. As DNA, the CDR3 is TGTGCCAGCAGAAGTAGGGCACTAGCCTCCTACAATGAGCAGTTCTTC.

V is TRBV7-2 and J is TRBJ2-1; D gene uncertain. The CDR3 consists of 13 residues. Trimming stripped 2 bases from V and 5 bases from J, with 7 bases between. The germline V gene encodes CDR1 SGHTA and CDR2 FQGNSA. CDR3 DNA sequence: TGTGCCAGCAGCTTACCAGTTCACAATGAGCAGTTCTTC. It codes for CASSLPVHNEQFF.